Below are 17 T cell receptor beta chains sequenced from a single sample in a study of early T cells in non-severe SARS-CoV-2 infection. Using its own MiXCR run on the 5' RACE reads, TCRdb lists one record per CDR3 protein. Among about 26,000 distinct CDR3 sequences listed, roughly 5% were seen once. The sample was whole blood. These receptors all stem from an adult who was a healthcare worker with PCR-confirmed SARS-CoV-2 infection or an uninfected control (not recorded which).

V usage is TRBV11-2 and J usage is TRBJ2-3; D uncertain. V lost 2 bases and J lost 1, with 7 bases in between. CDR1 SGHAT and CDR2 FQNNGV come from the germline V gene. This CDR3 has 14 residues. CDR3 sequence: CASSLMIGTDTQYF. DNA for the CDR3: TGTGCCAGCAGCTTAATGATCGGCACAGATACGCAGTATTTT. The full variable domain, its missing parts supplied by reference TRBV11-2 and TRBJ2-3, is EAGVAQSPRYKIIEKRQSVAFWCNPISGHATLYWYQQILGQGPKLLIQFQNNGVVDDSQLPKDRFSAERLKGVDSTLKIQPAKLEDSAVYLCASSLMIGTDTQYFGPGTRLTVL.

By share of the sample, this clonotype is medium-sized. V usage is TRBV23-1 and J usage is TRBJ2-1, with D tentatively TRBD2 (7 bases). TRBV23-1 is flagged as an ORF with uncertain function. The V end lost 0 bases, the J end lost 1 base, and 19 bases lay between the germline ends. This CDR3 comprises 19 residues. The CDR3 region is CASSQSRRGRGKSYNEQFF. In DNA form, the CDR3 reads TGCGCCAGCAGTCAATCTCGAAGGGGGAGGGGGAAGTCCTACAATGAGCAGTTCTTC.

This clonotype has ten or more counts. This CDR3 reads CASSFGQAQHF. In nucleotides, the CDR3 is TGTGCCAGCAGTTTCGGGCAGGCCCAGCATTTT. The chain carries TRBV12-3 or TRBV12-4 and TRBJ1-5; D remains ambiguous. V was clipped by 3 bases and J by 11 bases, with 8 bases between them. CDR3 length equals 11 residues.

This clonotype has at least ten counts. The chain recombines TRBV18 with TRBJ2-7; 9 bases align to TRBD1. The junction had 9 bases not matched to a gene; V was cut back by 3 bases and J by 3 bases. The CDR3 totals 16 residues. Germline lookup yields CDR1 KGHSH and CDR2 LQKENI. The CDR3 sequence is CASSPGQGSLRYEQYF. CDR3 DNA sequence: TGTGCCAGCTCACCGGGACAGGGCTCCCTCCGCTACGAGCAGTACTTC.

This clonotype was seen many times. J is TRBJ1-2 and V is TRBV20-1; possible D gene TRBD1, 6 bases. The CDR3 length is 13 residues. CDR1 is DFQATT and CDR2 is SNEGSKA in the germline V gene (reference sequence). The germline V and J ends were trimmed by 3 bases and 8 bases, with 16 bases remaining between them. The CDR3 region is CSASGVQGMGYTF. The CDR3 DNA follows: TGCAGTGCTAGCGGGGTACAGGGCATGGGCTACACCTTC.

This clonotype was recorded at least ten times. This chain joins TRBV5-1 and TRBJ1-2; possible D gene TRBD1, 5 bases. Trimming stripped 2 bases from V and 6 bases from J, with 14 bases between. Germline loops: CDR1 SGHRS, CDR2 YFSETQ. The CDR3 loop spans 14 amino acids. The CDR3 bases are TGCGCCAGCAGCTTATTAGGGCAGGGTGATGGCTACACCTTC. Protein sequence: CASSLLGQGDGYTF. Drawing the rest from reference TRBV5-1 and TRBJ1-2, the complete variable domain is KAGVTQTPRYLIKTRGQQVTLSCSPISGHRSVSWYQQTPGQGLQFLFEYFSETQRNKGNFPGRFSGRQFSNSRSEMNVSTLELGDSALYLCASSLLGQGDGYTFGSGTRLTVV.

With regard to this clonotype: This sequence may be a read error, since a much larger clone differs from it by one base. The V call is TRBV7-6, the J call TRBJ2-1, with D unclear. CDR3 length: 15 amino acids. Germline CDR1 SGHVS, CDR2 FNYEAQ. The CDR3 DNA sequence: TGTACCAGCAGCTTAGTGGGCGGCTCCTACAATGAGCAGTTCTTC. Residues: CTSSLVGGSYNEQFF.

This clonotype was counted only a few times. The chain is built from TRBV12-3 or TRBV12-4 and TRBJ2-2; no reliable D call. Trimming pared 6 bases from V and 4 bases from J, leaving 3 bases between. CDR3 length: 11 amino acids. The CDR3 protein is CASRGTGELFF. DNA of the CDR3: TGTGCCAGCAGGGGCACCGGGGAGCTGTTTTTT.

This clonotype was seen repeatedly, ten times or more. The chain couples TRBV20-1 to TRBJ1-1; D gene ambiguous. The V gene lost 3 bases and the J gene lost 3 bases, with 14 bases spanning the gap. This CDR3 region has 14 residues. Per the germline V gene, CDR1 is DFQATT and CDR2 is SNEGSKA (reference sequence). As DNA, the CDR3 is TGCAGTGCTAGGGACTCCGGTAGGGACACTGAAGCTTTCTTT. It encodes CSARDSGRDTEAFF.

This clonotype showed up just a few times. CDR3 sequence: CASGGNRGVGYGYTF. The CDR3 DNA follows: TGTGCCAGCGGGGGAAACAGGGGCGTAGGTTATGGCTACACCTTC. J is TRBJ1-2 and V is TRBV6-5; 7 bases are shared with TRBD1. CDR3 length: 15 residues. Trimming at V came to 8 bases and at J to 5 bases, leaving 14 bases not matched to a gene. Germline lookup yields CDR1 MNHEY and CDR2 SVGAGI.

To note about this clonotype: A much bigger clone sits one base away, suggesting this may be a read error. The rearrangement links TRBV28 to TRBJ2-7; the D is unclear. The CDR3 runs 15 residues. Trimming shortened V by 3 bases and J by 6 bases, and 18 bases separated the two germline ends. The V gene's germline CDR1 is MDHEN and CDR2 SYDVKM. CDR3 amino acids: CASSFPDPPYCEQYF. For the CDR3, the DNA is TGTGCCAGCAGTTTCCCCGATCCCCCCTACTGCGAGCAGTACTTC. Together with reference TRBV28 and TRBJ2-7, the CDR3 gives the full variable domain: DVKVTQSSRYLVKRTGEKVFLECVQDMDHENMFWYRQDPGLGLRLIYFSYDVKMKEKGDIPEGYSVSREKKERFSLILESASTNQTSMYLCASSFPDPPYCEQYFGPGTRLTVT.

This clonotype was picked up many times. The chain has TRBV6-4 and TRBJ2-2; D may be TRBD1 (6 bases). The CDR3 sequence is 14 residues long. The V end was cut by 7 bases, the J end by 1 base, with 10 bases between. Germline CDR1 and CDR2: MRHNA and SNTAGT. The CDR3 coding sequence is TGTGCCAGCAACACAGGGCTGAACACCGGGGAGCTGTTTTTT. Protein product: CASNTGLNTGELFF.

This clonotype was detected many times. The J gene is TRBJ2-1, the V gene TRBV9, with D possibly TRBD1 on 6 matching bases. Trimming removed 0 bases from V and 3 bases from J, with 13 bases in between. The CDR3 runs 16 residues. Germline lookup yields CDR1 SGDLS and CDR2 YYNGEE. The CDR3 coding sequence is TGTGCCAGCAGCGTAGGGCCGGGACAAATCTACAATGAGCAGTTCTTC. It specifies CASSVGPGQIYNEQFF.

This clonotype was seen a handful of times. The V and J genes are TRBV20-1 and TRBJ2-7; 9 bases line up with TRBD1. The CDR3 covers 12 residues. Trimming at V came to 5 bases and at J to 1 base, leaving 0 bases not matched to a gene. Germline CDR1 reads DFQATT; CDR2 reads SNEGSKA (reference sequence). The chain's CDR3 is CSAGTGSYEQYF. In DNA form, the CDR3 reads TGCAGTGCTGGGACAGGGTCCTACGAGCAGTACTTC.

This rearrangement joins TRBV6-2 or TRBV6-3 to TRBJ1-1; D gene unclear. The CDR3 covers 12 residues. The germline CDR1 and CDR2 sequences are MNHEY and SVGEGT. Trimming left V 0 bases short and J 4 bases short, with 3 bases between. The CDR3 loop is CASSYSSTEAFF. The DNA for the CDR3 is TGTGCCAGCAGTTACTCGAGCACTGAAGCTTTCTTT.

The chain joins TRBV9 to TRBJ1-2; 7 bases match TRBD1. The CDR3 has 13 residues. From germline, CDR1 is SGDLS and CDR2 YYNGEE. Trimming at V came to 4 bases and at J to 3 bases, leaving 3 bases not matched to a gene. The CDR3 region is CASSYTGDYGYTF. Here the CDR3 DNA reads TGTGCCAGCAGCTATACAGGGGACTATGGCTACACCTTC.

At least ten counts were recorded for this clonotype. This CDR3 reads CAWSVQGTLRYTF. The CDR3 DNA reads TGTGCCTGGAGTGTGCAGGGGACGCTGCGCTACACCTTC. The chain is built from TRBV30 and TRBJ1-2, with a tentative D call TRBD1 (6 bases). Germline V CDR1 and CDR2: GTSNPN, SVGIG (reference sequence). This CDR3 comprises 13 residues. V was clipped by 0 bases and J by 9 bases, with 14 bases between them.